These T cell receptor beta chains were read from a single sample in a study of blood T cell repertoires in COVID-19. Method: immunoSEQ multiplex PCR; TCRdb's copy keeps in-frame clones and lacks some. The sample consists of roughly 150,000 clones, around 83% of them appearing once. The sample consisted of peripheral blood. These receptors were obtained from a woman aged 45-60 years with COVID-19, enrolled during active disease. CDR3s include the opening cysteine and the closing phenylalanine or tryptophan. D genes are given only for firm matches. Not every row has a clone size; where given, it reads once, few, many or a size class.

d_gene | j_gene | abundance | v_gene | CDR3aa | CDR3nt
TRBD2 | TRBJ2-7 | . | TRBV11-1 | CASSFSGLAGGEQYF | TGTGCCAGCAGCTTCAGTGGACTAGCGGGGGGCGAGCAGTACTTC
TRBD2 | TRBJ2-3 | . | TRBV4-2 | CASMETSGGYTDTQYF | TGTGCCAGCATGGAGACTAGCGGGGGGTACACAGATACGCAGTATTTT
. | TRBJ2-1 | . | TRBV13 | CASSLGLFPYNEQFF | TGTGCCAGCAGCTTAGGTCTATTCCCCTACAATGAGCAGTTCTTC
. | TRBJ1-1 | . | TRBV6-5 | CASSHPGHKNTEAFF | TGTGCCAGCAGTCACCCCGGACACAAGAACACTGAAGCTTTCTTT
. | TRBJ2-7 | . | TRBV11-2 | CASSLDRGPNYEQYF | TGTGCCAGCAGCTTAGATCGCGGTCCTAACTACGAGCAGTACTTC
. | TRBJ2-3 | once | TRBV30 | CAWRASAVTDTQYF | TGTGCCTGGAGAGCTAGCGCGGTCACAGATACGCAGTATTTT
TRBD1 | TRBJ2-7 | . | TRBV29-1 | CSVTPGGGYEQYF | TGCAGCGTAACACCAGGGGGCGGCTACGAGCAGTACTTC
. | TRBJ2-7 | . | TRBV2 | CASNTPSSYEQYF | TGTGCCAGTAACACCCCTAGCTCCTACGAGCAGTACTTC
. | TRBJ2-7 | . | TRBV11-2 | CASSSIRDNSYEQYF | TGTGCCAGCAGCTCAATCCGGGACAATTCCTACGAGCAGTACTTC
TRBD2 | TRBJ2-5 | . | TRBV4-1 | CASSQVSGGIETQYF | TGCGCCAGCAGCCAAGTTAGCGGGGGAATAGAGACCCAGTACTTC
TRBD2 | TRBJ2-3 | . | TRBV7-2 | CASSPPGGRVLTDTQYF | TGTGCCAGCAGCCCACCGGGAGGCAGGGTTTTGACAGATACGCAGTATTTT
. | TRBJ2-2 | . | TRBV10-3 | CAISQGAGELFF | TGTGCCATCAGTCAGGGTGCCGGGGAGCTGTTTTTT
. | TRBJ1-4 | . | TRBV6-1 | CASSESREQNEKLFF | TGTGCCAGCAGTGAATCCCGGGAGCAAAATGAAAAACTGTTTTTT
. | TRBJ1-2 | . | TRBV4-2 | CASSQGEDVYGYTF | TGTGCCAGCAGCCAAGGGGAGGACGTCTATGGCTACACCTTC
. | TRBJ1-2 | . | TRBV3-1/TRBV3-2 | CASSGALHGYTF | TGTGCCTCATCAGGTGCATTGCATGGCTACACCTTC
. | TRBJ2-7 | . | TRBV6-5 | CASSYSTGGPAGEQYF | TGTGCCAGCAGTTACTCGACCGGGGGGCCGGCGGGGGAGCAGTACTTC
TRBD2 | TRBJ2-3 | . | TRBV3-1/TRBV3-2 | CASSQTSSTDTQYF | TGTGCCAGCAGCCAGACTAGCTCCACAGATACGCAGTATTTT
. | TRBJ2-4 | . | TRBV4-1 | CASSQGSIAKNIQYF | TGCGCCAGCAGCCAAGGTAGTATAGCCAAAAACATTCAGTACTTC
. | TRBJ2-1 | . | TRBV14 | CASSRLSGTYNEQFF | TGTGCCAGCAGCCGTTTGTCGGGAACCTACAATGAGCAGTTCTTC
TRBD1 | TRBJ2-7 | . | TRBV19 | CASSRGGTGDSYEQYF | TGTGCCAGTAGCCGGGGGGGGACAGGGGACTCCTACGAGCAGTACTTC
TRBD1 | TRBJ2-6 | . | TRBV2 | CASSDQTGLALSGANVLTF | TGTGCCAGCAGCGACCAGACAGGGCTTGCCCTATCTGGGGCCAACGTCCTGACTTTC
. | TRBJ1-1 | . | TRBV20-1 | CSATPRGEAFF | TGCAGTGCTACTCCCCGGGGGGAAGCTTTCTTT
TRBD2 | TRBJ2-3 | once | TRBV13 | CASSERASGGADTQYF | TGTGCCAGCAGCGAAAGGGCTAGCGGGGGGGCAGATACGCAGTATTTT
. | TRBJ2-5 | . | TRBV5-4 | CASSLEWQSRETQYF | TGTGCCAGCAGCTTGGAATGGCAGTCGAGGGAGACCCAGTACTTC
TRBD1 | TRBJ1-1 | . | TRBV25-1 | CASSEWGTGHTEAFF | TGTGCCAGCAGTGAATGGGGGACAGGGCACACTGAAGCTTTCTTT
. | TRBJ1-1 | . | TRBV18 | CASSPIPGGNTEAFF | TGTGCCAGCTCACCGATTCCGGGTGGGAACACTGAAGCTTTCTTT
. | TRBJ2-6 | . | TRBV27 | CASSSVPAGANVLTF | TGTGCCAGCAGTTCCGTACCAGCTGGGGCCAACGTCCTGACTTTC
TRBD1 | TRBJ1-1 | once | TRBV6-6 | CASSLTGTGPEAFF | TGTGCCAGCAGTTTAACCGGGACAGGGCCTGAAGCTTTCTTT
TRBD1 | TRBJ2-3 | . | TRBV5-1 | CASSLKGDRAVDTQYF | TGCGCCAGCAGCTTGAAAGGTGACAGGGCCGTGGATACGCAGTATTTT
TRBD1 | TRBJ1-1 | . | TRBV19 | CASSGRQGRNTEAFF | TGTGCCAGTAGTGGCCGACAGGGGAGGAACACTGAAGCTTTCTTT
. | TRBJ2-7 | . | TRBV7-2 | CASSPRHTGLEGQYF | TGTGCCAGCAGCCCGCGGCATACGGGGTTGGAAGGGCAGTACTTC
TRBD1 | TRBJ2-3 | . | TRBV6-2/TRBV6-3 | CASSYGQGAYTDTQYF | TGTGCCAGCAGTTACGGACAGGGGGCGTACACAGATACGCAGTATTTT
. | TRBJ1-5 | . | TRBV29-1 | CSVGTSKGPQHF | TGCAGCGTCGGGACATCGAAGGGGCCCCAGCATTTT
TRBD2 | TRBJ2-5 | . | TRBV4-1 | CASSQESAGGQGSQYF | TGCGCCAGCAGCCAAGAATCGGCGGGGGGCCAGGGGTCCCAGTACTTC
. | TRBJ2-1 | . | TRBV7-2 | CASSSTTSFGHNEQFF | TGTGCCAGCAGCTCAACAACTAGTTTCGGGCACAATGAGCAGTTCTTC
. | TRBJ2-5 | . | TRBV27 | CASSLQETQYF | TGTGCCAGCAGTCTCCAAGAGACCCAGTACTTC
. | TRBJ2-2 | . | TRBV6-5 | CALSPGHTNTGELFF | TGTGCCTTATCACCGGGACACACGAACACCGGGGAGCTGTTTTTT
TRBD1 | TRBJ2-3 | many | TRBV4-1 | CASSQNTGVDTQYF | TGCGCCAGCAGCCAAAATACAGGGGTCGATACGCAGTATTTT
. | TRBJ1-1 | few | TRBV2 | CASSVFVTEAFF | TGTGCCAGCAGTGTATTCGTGACTGAAGCTTTCTTT
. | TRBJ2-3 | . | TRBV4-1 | CASSGREASTDTQYF | TGCGCCAGCTCGGGAAGGGAAGCTAGCACAGATACGCAGTATTTT
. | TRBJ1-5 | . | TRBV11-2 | CASSVVGGGQPQHF | TGTGCCAGCAGCGTCGTGGGGGGAGGTCAGCCCCAGCATTTT
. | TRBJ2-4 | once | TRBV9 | CASSVESDIQYF | TGTGCCAGCAGCGTAGAATCGGACATTCAGTACTTC